These T cell receptor beta chains were read from a single sample in a study of T cell responses to AZD1222 COVID-19 vaccine. The repertoire was sequenced with immunoSEQ multiplex PCR; TCRdb's copy has only in-frame clones and lacks some. Of roughly 100,000 clones listed, roughly 80% are singletons. The sequencing used peripheral blood, collected on day 0 of AZD1222 vaccination. The receptors were gathered from an adult in good health. The CDR3 runs from the conserved cysteine through the conserved F or W. Size tells how often a clone was seen (once, few, many) or the class of an expanded clone, and some rows leave it out.

CDR3aa: CASSQGLAVTGELFF
v_gene: TRBV4-3
abundance: few
j_gene: TRBJ2-2

CDR3aa: CASSGYPQAGLGQGIQPQHF
v_gene: TRBV6-2/TRBV6-3
abundance: -
j_gene: TRBJ1-5

CDR3aa: CASSPSGGTVGSPLHF
v_gene: TRBV5-4
abundance: -
j_gene: TRBJ1-6

CDR3aa: CATMGDGNTIYF
v_gene: TRBV24-1
abundance: -
j_gene: TRBJ1-3

CDR3aa: CASRARDRATDTQYF
v_gene: TRBV19
abundance: -
j_gene: TRBJ2-3

CDR3aa: CASAAGQGAYEQYF
v_gene: TRBV5-1
abundance: -
j_gene: TRBJ2-7

CDR3aa: CASSSTGTGSSYNEQFF
v_gene: TRBV5-1
abundance: -
j_gene: TRBJ2-1

CDR3aa: CASSPSGQGNLNEKLFF
v_gene: TRBV9
abundance: -
j_gene: TRBJ1-4

CDR3aa: CASSEGWRWGQGFTGELFF
v_gene: TRBV2
abundance: few
j_gene: TRBJ2-2

CDR3aa: CASSFGQIEKLFF
v_gene: TRBV7-9
abundance: -
j_gene: TRBJ1-4

CDR3aa: CASSQAREQYF
v_gene: TRBV6-2/TRBV6-3
abundance: -
j_gene: TRBJ2-7

CDR3aa: CASSLDHRMTGNTIYF
v_gene: TRBV7-2
abundance: few
j_gene: TRBJ1-3

CDR3aa: CAWSVGLWEDTEAFF
v_gene: TRBV30
abundance: -
j_gene: TRBJ1-1

CDR3aa: CSVDSSDTEAFF
v_gene: TRBV29-1
abundance: -
j_gene: TRBJ1-1